This T cell receptor beta chain came from a study of blood T cell repertoires in COVID-19. Whole-study context: Acute-phase and convalescent COVID-19 samples originated in the United States, Italy and Spain. PBMCs, B-cell-depleted T cells, or T cells provided the cDNA or gDNA that made up the material.

J lost 3 bases, V lost 4 bases, and 7 bases had no gene match. The germline CDR1 and CDR2 sequences are SGHRS and YFSETQ. The CDR3 is made up of 15 amino acids. As handled by the study authors: Nucleated cell number was recorded as an estimate derived from reference gene primer amplification. Libraries were prepared by immunoSEQ multiplex PCR; TCRdb keeps only in-frame clonotypes and omits some of them. V and J calls and clone size come straight from that table; D and trimming were deduced from the DNA. Of under 150,000 clones listed, about 86% are singletons. The sequenced sample consisted of peripheral blood. The TCR sequence derives from an older woman with acute or convalescent COVID-19. The J gene is TRBJ2-7, the V gene TRBV5-1; 10 bases are shared with TRBD2. CDR3 sequence: CASSEAGGTGYEQYF. The DNA of the CDR3 is TGCGCCAGCAGCGAAGCGGGGGGGACCGGCTACGAGCAGTACTTC.